The rows below give T cell receptor beta chains drawn from one sample of a study of blood T cell repertoires in COVID-19. The assay was immunoSEQ multiplex PCR, and TCRdb's table has in-frame clones only and misses some. The sample consists of 300,000 to 400,000 clones, 86% of them appearing once. The sequenced sample consisted of peripheral blood. The receptors stem from a woman aged 60-75 years with COVID-19, enrolled during active disease. The CDR3 runs from the conserved cysteine through the conserved F or W. Each record gives: clone size, J gene, V gene, CDR3 protein. Clone size appears in some rows only: once, few, many, or a class for an expanded clone.

abundance: .; j_gene: TRBJ1-5; v_gene: TRBV12-3/TRBV12-4; CDR3aa: CASSSWGGQPQHF
abundance: .; j_gene: TRBJ2-1; v_gene: TRBV9; CDR3aa: CASSVEGTVLYNEQFF
abundance: .; j_gene: TRBJ1-5; v_gene: TRBV6-1; CDR3aa: CASSEGIGVQPQHF
abundance: .; j_gene: TRBJ1-2; v_gene: TRBV6-5; CDR3aa: CASSPGQRTGYGYTF
abundance: .; j_gene: TRBJ1-2; v_gene: TRBV11-2; CDR3aa: CASSLVGPYGYTF
abundance: .; j_gene: TRBJ2-5; v_gene: TRBV27; CDR3aa: CASSPGGGPQFAQYF
abundance: once; j_gene: TRBJ2-2; v_gene: TRBV18; CDR3aa: CASSPTGESGELFF
abundance: .; j_gene: TRBJ2-7; v_gene: TRBV11-3; CDR3aa: CASSQLAGHEQYF
abundance: .; j_gene: TRBJ2-1; v_gene: TRBV9; CDR3aa: CASSSSGTRTNNEQFF
abundance: .; j_gene: TRBJ2-5; v_gene: TRBV11-3; CDR3aa: CASSSDRHQETQYF